This T cell receptor beta chain was captured by sequencing in a study of post-analysis software for immune sequencing data. Overall study: Relapsing-remitting, secondary progressive and progressive-relapsing forms of multiple sclerosis all featured among disease courses. Whole-study findings and limits: About 5 TRBV segments were significantly more frequent in patients than in controls. TRBV5-6, TRBV5-1 and TRBV20-1 were among these segments. F measure clustering grouped samples strongly by preparation batch. Significantly lower normalized Chao1 diversity was seen in multiple sclerosis patients than in controls.

Researchers reported that TCR beta cDNA libraries carried unique molecular identifiers. It was from about 0.94 to 9.7 million T cells that about half a million cDNA molecules came. TCRdb re-derived calls from the PCR reads in MiXCR, one entry per CDR3 protein. The sample gives around 440,000 distinct CDR3 sequences, around 40% of which show up once; about an eighth is in the top ten. A remark on this clonotype: Its antigen is not identified.

V shed 0 bases and J shed 0 bases, with 15 bases lying between them. The CDR3 extends over 16 amino acids. The V gene's germline CDR1 is SQVTM and CDR2 ANQGSEA. The chain is built from TRBV29-1 and TRBJ2-7; D is perhaps TRBD2 (6 bases). Sequenced material: blood. The sequence derives from a girl between 10 and 17 years old with multiple sclerosis. The CDR3 protein is CSVEETGVGGSYEQYF. The CDR3 DNA follows: TGCAGCGTTGAAGAAACTGGAGTGGGGGGCTCCTACGAGCAGTACTTC.